One sample yielded the 21 T cell receptor beta chains listed below, sequenced in a study of blood T cell repertoires in COVID-19 (dated by TCRdb to 2018 to 2020). The library relied on the immunoSEQ multiplex PCR assay. TCRdb carries this immuneACCESS record with in-frame sequences only. Its versions omit some clonotypes, under half of them owing to an unresolved V gene in the studies checked, with the rest unexplained. The sample table lists fewer than 110,000 clones, roughly 84% of them with a count of one. The top ten hold roughly 6.2% of the sample. The sample was peripheral blood. The source is a human donor in a cohort sampled during active COVID-19.

The rearrangement joins TRBV27 to TRBJ2-2; 10 bases are a match to TRBD2. Germline V CDR1 and CDR2: MNHEY, SMNVEV (reference sequence). The CDR3 extends over 16 amino acids. Trimming cost V 4 bases and J 5 bases; bases outside gene matches: 7. CDR3 DNA: TGTGCCAGCAGTTCACCGGGACTAGCGAGTACCGGGGAGCTGTTTTTT. Translating gives CASSSPGLASTGELFF.

This chain uses TRBV10-3 with TRBJ2-2, with D perhaps matching TRBD2 (7 bases). The CDR3 covers 14 residues. The germline V and J ends were trimmed by 10 bases and 5 bases, with 17 bases remaining between them. Germline lookup yields CDR1 ENHRY and CDR2 SYGVKD. As DNA, the CDR3 is TGTGCCACCAGGACGGGGGGCCGGACCGGGGAGCTGTTTTTT. Translating gives CATRTGGRTGELFF.

This clone was picked up a small number of times. The chain carries TRBV29-1 and TRBJ2-7, with D possibly matching TRBD1 (6 bases). The CDR3 is 11 amino acids. The ends were cut back, 4 bases at V and 4 bases at J, with 8 bases in the middle. Per the germline V gene, CDR1 is SQVTM and CDR2 is ANQGSEA. The CDR3 coding sequence is TGCAGCGTTGTGGACAGATACGAGCAGTACTTC. Protein product: CSVVDRYEQYF.

This chain joins TRBV19 and TRBJ2-1; 13 nucleotides match TRBD2. Germline loops: CDR1 LNHDA, CDR2 SQIVND (reference sequence). CDR3 size: 17 residues. The ends lost 5 bases at V and 3 bases at J; junction bases unmatched: 7. CDR3 region: CASSQGLAGVFYNEQFF. DNA for the CDR3: TGTGCCAGTAGTCAAGGACTAGCGGGAGTCTTCTACAATGAGCAGTTCTTC.

V is TRBV7-9 and J is TRBJ2-1, with 14 bases that match TRBD2. Germline V gene sequence: CDR1 SEHNR, CDR2 FQNEAQ (reference sequence). The CDR3 loop spans 16 amino acids. With V trimmed by 5 bases and J by 8 bases, 8 bases remained unmatched. The CDR3, as DNA: TGTGCCAGCAGCACCGGGACTAGCGGGGGTAGGGATGAGCAGTTCTTC. Translation: CASSTGTSGGRDEQFF.

V gene TRBV6-5 combines with J gene TRBJ1-1; 10 bases fit TRBD1. With 6 bases clipped from V and 4 bases from J, the junction kept 8 bases outside the gene matches. Germline V CDR1 and CDR2: MNHEY, SVGAGI. The CDR3 contains 15 residues. CDR3 loop: CASSRPGQGGTEAFF. In nucleotides, the CDR3 is TGTGCCAGCAGCCGACCCGGACAGGGGGGCACTGAAGCTTTCTTT.

The J gene is TRBJ1-1, the V gene TRBV24-1; D unresolved. The CDR3 is 15 residues long. With 7 bases removed from V and 0 bases from J, the gap between germline ends came to 14 bases. CDR1 KGHDR and CDR2 SFDVKD come from the germline V gene. The CDR3 loop is CATSRGGFMNTEAFF. CDR3 coding DNA: TGTGCCACCAGCCGAGGAGGATTCATGAACACTGAAGCTTTCTTT.

V usage is TRBV28 and J usage is TRBJ2-7; 8 positions match TRBD2. V lost 3 bases and J lost 4; bases outside the gene matches: 5. Germline V gives CDR1 MDHEN, CDR2 SYDVKM. This CDR3 spans 14 amino acids. The CDR3 DNA reads as TGTGCCAGCAGTTTTTCGGGGGGGCGGTACGAGCAGTACTTC. This codes for CASSFSGGRYEQYF.

The V and J genes are TRBV10-1 and TRBJ2-1, with a weak D call TRBD1 (6 bases). The germline CDR1 and CDR2 sequences are WNHNN and SYGVQD (reference sequence). CDR3 length: 13 residues. V shed 5 bases and J shed 10 bases, with 15 bases lying between them. The CDR3 region has the DNA TGCGCCAGCAGTATGGGTTGGGGGCACGAGCAGTTCTTC. Protein: CASSMGWGHEQFF.

CDR3 region: CASSPTSGGASNEQFF. The CDR3 region has the DNA TGTGCCAGCAGCCCCACCAGCGGGGGGGCCAGCAATGAGCAGTTCTTC. The J gene is TRBJ2-1, the V gene TRBV9; 10 nucleotides match TRBD2. Per germline, CDR1 SGDLS and CDR2 YYNGEE. J lost 6 bases, V lost 4 bases, and 10 bases had no gene match. The CDR3 spans 16 residues.

The chain has TRBV28 and TRBJ1-2; D is unclear. Germline-derived CDR1 and CDR2 are MDHEN and SYDVKM. The V gene lost 2 bases and the J gene lost 1 base, with 5 bases spanning the gap. The CDR3 length is 13 residues. CDR3 sequence: CASSLPLNYGYTF. CDR3 DNA: TGTGCCAGCAGTTTACCCCTTAACTATGGCTACACCTTC.

V usage is TRBV19 and J usage is TRBJ1-5; 8 nucleotides align to TRBD1. Germline V CDR1 and CDR2: LNHDA, SQIVND (reference sequence). Trimming cost V 5 bases and J 5 bases; bases outside gene matches: 8. The CDR3 is made up of 15 amino acids. Written as DNA, the CDR3 is TGTGCCAGTAGTTCAGGGGCAGGGGGCGATCAGCCCCAGCATTTT. It translates to CASSSGAGGDQPQHF.

The V and J genes are TRBV6-5 and TRBJ2-3; 10 bases match TRBD2. From germline, CDR1 is MNHEY and CDR2 SVGAGI. The V gene end was trimmed by 4 bases and the J gene end by 2 bases; junction bases not matched to a gene: 6. The CDR3 is 16 residues long. The CDR3 sequence: CASSSRTSGYTDTQYF. In DNA form, the CDR3 reads TGTGCCAGCAGTTCCCGGACTAGCGGTTACACAGATACGCAGTATTTT.

The chain joins TRBV7-2 to TRBJ2-3; D might be TRBD2 (5 bases). Germline CDR1 is SGHTA and CDR2 is FQGNSA. This CDR3 contains 15 residues. V was cut by 5 bases and J by 0 bases, with 12 bases left in between. The CDR3 nucleotides read TGTGCCAGCAGCCGGAGCGGAGCTAGCACAGATACGCAGTATTTT. It is translated as CASSRSGASTDTQYF.

The rearrangement joins TRBV12-5 to TRBJ2-3; 7 nucleotides align to TRBD2. Losses at the gene ends were 6 bases for V and 0 bases for J; bases not matched to a gene: 3. Looked up from germline, CDR1 is LGHNT and CDR2 is FRNRAP. CDR3 length: 14 residues. CDR3 in DNA: TGTGCTAGTGGCAGTAGCGGGAGCACAGATACGCAGTATTTT. Its protein is CASGSSGSTDTQYF.

The rearrangement joins TRBV29-1 to TRBJ2-2; 9 nucleotides agree with TRBD2. Trimming cost V 0 bases and J 2 bases; bases outside gene matches: 7. The germline CDR1 and CDR2 sequences are SQVTM and ANQGSEA. The CDR3 sequence is 17 residues long. CDR3 in amino acids: CSVEDLYSGGNTGELFF. CDR3 in DNA: TGCAGCGTTGAAGACCTTTATAGCGGGGGAAACACCGGGGAGCTGTTTTTT.

This clone appeared once. The rearrangement uses TRBV10-1 and TRBJ2-3; the match to TRBD1 covers 9 bases. Germline assignment: CDR1 WNHNN and CDR2 SYGVQD (reference sequence). V gave up 6 bases and J gave up 1 base; unmatched junction bases: 5. The CDR3 consists of 15 residues. CDR3: CASSGTGGRTDTQYF. DNA for the CDR3: TGCGCCAGCAGCGGAACAGGGGGCCGCACAGATACGCAGTATTTT.

J is TRBJ2-1 and V is TRBV3-1 (or the pseudogene TRBV3-2); D is perhaps TRBD2 (6 bases). The germline V gene encodes CDR1 LGHDT and CDR2 YNNKEL (reference sequence). V lost 4 bases to trimming and J lost 7 bases, with 14 bases between them. The CDR3 loop spans 14 amino acids. The CDR3 DNA is TGTGCCAGCAGCCGCCTGGGCGGGGAAAATGAGCAGTTCTTC. Translation gives CASSRLGGENEQFF.

The chain couples TRBV7-9 to TRBJ1-2; 9 bases fit TRBD1. Germline values: CDR1 SEHNR, CDR2 FQNEAQ (reference sequence). The CDR3 contains 16 residues. V was pared by 2 bases and J by 6 bases, with 10 bases of the junction left unmatched. The CDR3 DNA reads as TGTGCCAGCAGCTTAAACCGGGACAGGGTATACGATGGCTACACCTTC. This translates into CASSLNRDRVYDGYTF.

The CDR3 sequence: CASSGTSGSWEQYF. In DNA, the CDR3 is TGCGCCAGCAGTGGGACTAGCGGGAGTTGGGAGCAGTACTTC. This chain uses TRBV5-1 with TRBJ2-7; 14 bases line up with TRBD2. The germline V gene encodes CDR1 SGHRS and CDR2 YFSETQ. This CDR3 spans 14 amino acids. Trimming cost V 5 bases and J 7 bases; bases outside gene matches: 5. The whole variable domain, remainder taken from reference TRBV5-1 and TRBJ2-7, is KAGVTQTPRYLIKTRGQQVTLSCSPISGHRSVSWYQQTPGQGLQFLFEYFSETQRNKGNFPGRFSGRQFSNSRSEMNVSTLELGDSALYLCASSGTSGSWEQYFGPGTRLTVT.

The chain uses TRBV19 and TRBJ1-5; perhaps TRBD1 as D (6 bases). This CDR3 has 15 residues. V shed 5 bases and J shed 3 bases, with 14 bases lying between them. Germline assignment: CDR1 LNHDA and CDR2 SQIVND (reference sequence). This CDR3 reads CASSYSSGANQPQHF. In DNA form, the CDR3 reads TGTGCCAGTAGTTATTCATCAGGGGCCAATCAGCCCCAGCATTTT.